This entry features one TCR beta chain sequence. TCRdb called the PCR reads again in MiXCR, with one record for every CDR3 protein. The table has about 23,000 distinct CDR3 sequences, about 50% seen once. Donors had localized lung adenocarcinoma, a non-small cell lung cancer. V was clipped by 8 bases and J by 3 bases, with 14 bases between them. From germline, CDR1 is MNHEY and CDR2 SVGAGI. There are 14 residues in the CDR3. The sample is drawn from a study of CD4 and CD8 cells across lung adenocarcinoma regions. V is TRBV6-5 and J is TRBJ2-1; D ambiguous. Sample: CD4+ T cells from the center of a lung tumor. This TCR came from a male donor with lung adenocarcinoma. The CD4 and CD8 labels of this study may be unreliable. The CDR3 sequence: CASGLNSIYNEQFF. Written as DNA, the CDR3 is TGTGCCAGCGGTTTGAATTCCATCTACAATGAGCAGTTCTTC.